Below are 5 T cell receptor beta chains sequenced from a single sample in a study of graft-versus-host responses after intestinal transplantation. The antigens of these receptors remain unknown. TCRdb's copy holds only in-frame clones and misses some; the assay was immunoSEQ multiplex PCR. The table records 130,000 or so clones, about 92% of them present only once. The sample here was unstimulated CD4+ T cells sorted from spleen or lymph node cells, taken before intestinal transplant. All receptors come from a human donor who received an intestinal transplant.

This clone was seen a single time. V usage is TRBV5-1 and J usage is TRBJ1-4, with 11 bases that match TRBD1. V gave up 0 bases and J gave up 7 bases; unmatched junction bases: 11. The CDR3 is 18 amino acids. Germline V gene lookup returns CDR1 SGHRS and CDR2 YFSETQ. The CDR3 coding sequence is TGCGCCAGCAGCTTGGAGGCCCGGGACAGGGGGTTGGTTGAAAAACTGTTTTTT. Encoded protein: CASSLEARDRGLVEKLFF.

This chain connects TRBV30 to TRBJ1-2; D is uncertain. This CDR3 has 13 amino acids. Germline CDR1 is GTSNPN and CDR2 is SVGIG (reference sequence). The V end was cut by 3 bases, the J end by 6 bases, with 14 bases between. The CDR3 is CAWSLSRGNGYTF. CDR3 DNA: TGTGCCTGGAGCCTATCTCGAGGAAATGGCTACACCTTC.

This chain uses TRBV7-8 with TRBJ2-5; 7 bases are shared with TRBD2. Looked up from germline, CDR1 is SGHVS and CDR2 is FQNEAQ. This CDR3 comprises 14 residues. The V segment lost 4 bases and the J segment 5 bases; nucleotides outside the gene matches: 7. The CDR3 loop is CASSSRREWETQYF. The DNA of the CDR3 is TGTGCCAGCAGCTCGAGGCGGGAGTGGGAGACCCAGTACTTC.

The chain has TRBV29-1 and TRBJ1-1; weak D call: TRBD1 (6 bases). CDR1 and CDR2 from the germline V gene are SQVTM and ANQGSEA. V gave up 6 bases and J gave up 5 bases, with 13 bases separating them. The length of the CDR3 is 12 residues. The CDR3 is CSVPTGSTEAFF. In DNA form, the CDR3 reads TGCAGCGTCCCCACAGGGTCTACTGAAGCTTTCTTT.

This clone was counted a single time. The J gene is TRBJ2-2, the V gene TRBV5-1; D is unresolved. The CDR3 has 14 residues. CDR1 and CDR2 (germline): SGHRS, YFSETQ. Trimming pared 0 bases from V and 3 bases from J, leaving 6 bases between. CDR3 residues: CASSLGYYTGELFF. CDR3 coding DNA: TGCGCCAGCAGCTTGGGGTACTACACCGGGGAGCTGTTTTTT.